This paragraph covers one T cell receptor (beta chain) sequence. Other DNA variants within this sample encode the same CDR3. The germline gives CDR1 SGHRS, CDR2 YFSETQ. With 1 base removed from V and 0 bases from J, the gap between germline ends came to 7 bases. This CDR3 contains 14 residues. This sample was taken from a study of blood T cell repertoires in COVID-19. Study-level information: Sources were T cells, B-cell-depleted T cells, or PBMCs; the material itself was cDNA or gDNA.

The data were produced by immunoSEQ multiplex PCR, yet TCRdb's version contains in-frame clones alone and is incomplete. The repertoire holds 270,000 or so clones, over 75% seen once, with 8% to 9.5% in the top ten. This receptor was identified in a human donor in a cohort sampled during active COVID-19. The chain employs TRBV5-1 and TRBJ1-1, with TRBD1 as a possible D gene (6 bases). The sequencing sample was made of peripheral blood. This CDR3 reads CASSLTGLNTEAFF. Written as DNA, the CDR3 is TGCGCCAGCAGCTTGACAGGGTTGAACACTGAAGCTTTCTTT.